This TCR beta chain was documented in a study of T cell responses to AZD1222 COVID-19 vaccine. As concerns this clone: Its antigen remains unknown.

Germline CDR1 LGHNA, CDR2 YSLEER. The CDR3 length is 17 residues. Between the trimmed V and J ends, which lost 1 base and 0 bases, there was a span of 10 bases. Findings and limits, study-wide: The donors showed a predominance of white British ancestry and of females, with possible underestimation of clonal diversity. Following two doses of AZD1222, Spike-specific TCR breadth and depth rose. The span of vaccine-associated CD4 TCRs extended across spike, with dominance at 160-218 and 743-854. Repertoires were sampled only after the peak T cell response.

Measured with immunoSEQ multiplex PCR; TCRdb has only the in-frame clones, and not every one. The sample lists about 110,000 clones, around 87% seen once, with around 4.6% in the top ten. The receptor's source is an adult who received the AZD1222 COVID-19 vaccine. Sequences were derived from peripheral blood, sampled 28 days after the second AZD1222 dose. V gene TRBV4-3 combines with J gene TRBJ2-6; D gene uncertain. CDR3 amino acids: CASSQVLGGSGANVLTF. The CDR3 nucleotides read TGCGCCAGCAGCCAAGTTTTAGGCGGCTCTGGGGCCAACGTCCTGACTTTC.